This TCR beta chain was identified during a study of breast tumors, draining lymph nodes, adjacent tissues. Study-wide results and caveats: Tumor T cell lymph node origin was a supported hypothesis, not proven. Findings are consistent with lymph node origin and intratumoral expansion of most tumor T cells. Tumor TCR diversity was below lymph nodes but above nontumor tissue. Compared with basal-like, luminal-like tumors shared significantly more repertoire with nontumor tissue.

TCRdb passed the multiplex PCR reads through MiXCR, listing each CDR3 protein once. The table records roughly 220,000 distinct CDR3 sequences, less than 45% of them present only once. Axillary draining lymph nodes of breast cancer patients supplied the node samples. The V and J ends lost 8 bases and 7 bases, in that order; junction bases with no gene match: 4. The CDR3 spans 13 residues. Germline values: CDR1 KGHDR, CDR2 SFDVKD. Points on this clonotype: Its antigen is currently unknown.

The clonotype was recovered from a female donor with breast cancer. Some clones in this sample may be carry-over from other donors' samples. Sequenced input: axillary lymph node tissue. The chain has TRBV24-1 and TRBJ2-1; 10 bases line up with TRBD2. CDR3 region: CATTSGSGNEQFF. The CDR3 nucleotides read TGTGCCACCACTAGCGGGAGTGGGAATGAGCAGTTCTTC.